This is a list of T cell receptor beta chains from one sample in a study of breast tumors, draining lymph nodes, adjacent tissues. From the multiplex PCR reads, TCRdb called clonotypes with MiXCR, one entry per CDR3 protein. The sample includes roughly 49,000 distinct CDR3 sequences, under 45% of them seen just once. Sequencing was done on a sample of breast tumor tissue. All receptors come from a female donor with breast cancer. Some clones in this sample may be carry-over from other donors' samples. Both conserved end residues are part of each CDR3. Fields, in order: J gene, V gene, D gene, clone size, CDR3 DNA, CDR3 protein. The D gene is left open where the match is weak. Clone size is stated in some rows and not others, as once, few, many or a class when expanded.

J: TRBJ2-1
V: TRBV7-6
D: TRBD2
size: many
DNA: TGTGCCAGCAGCTTAAGCGGGAGGGCCAATGAGCAGTTCTTC
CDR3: CASSLSGRANEQFF

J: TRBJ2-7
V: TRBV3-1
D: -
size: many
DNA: TGTGCCAGCAGCCATTGGAGGGCCCTAAGGGACGAGCAGTACTTC
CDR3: CASSHWRALRDEQYF

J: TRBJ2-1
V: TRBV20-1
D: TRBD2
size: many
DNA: TGCAGTGCTAGAGGGGGAGCGGGAGGGAACAATGAGCAGTTCTTC
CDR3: CSARGGAGGNNEQFF

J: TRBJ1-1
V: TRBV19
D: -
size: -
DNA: TGTGCCAGTACCAAAGACAGGATTATCGCTGAAGCTTTCTTT
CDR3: CASTKDRIIAEAFF

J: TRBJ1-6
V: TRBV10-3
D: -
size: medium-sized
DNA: TGTGCCATCTCACTGGCTAATTATAATTCACCCCTCCACTTT
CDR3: CAISLANYNSPLHF

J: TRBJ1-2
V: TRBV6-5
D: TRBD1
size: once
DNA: TGTGCCAGCACCCACCCGGGACAGGGGAATGGCTACACCTTC
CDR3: CASTHPGQGNGYTF

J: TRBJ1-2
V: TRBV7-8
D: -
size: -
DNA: TGTGCCAGCAGCTTAGCGCGGGCCCAGAGGGGCTACACCTTC
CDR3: CASSLARAQRGYTF

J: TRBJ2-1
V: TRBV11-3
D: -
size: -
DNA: TGTGCCAGCAGCTCAGGATTCGGGCCGAGCCCGACCGAGAATGAGCAGTTCTTC
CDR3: CASSSGFGPSPTENEQFF

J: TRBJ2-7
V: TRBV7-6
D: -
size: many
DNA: TGTGCCAGCAGCTTAGCCTCGGCCAAGGACTACGAGCAGTACTTC
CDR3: CASSLASAKDYEQYF

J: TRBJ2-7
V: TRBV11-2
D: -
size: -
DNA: TGTGCCAGCAGCAACCTGCGGGGGCCACCGAACTACGAGCAGTACTTC
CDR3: CASSNLRGPPNYEQYF

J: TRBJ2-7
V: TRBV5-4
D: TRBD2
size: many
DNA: TGTGCCAGCAGCTTGAGACTAGCGGGAGTTGTCTCCTACGAGCAGTACTTC
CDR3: CASSLRLAGVVSYEQYF

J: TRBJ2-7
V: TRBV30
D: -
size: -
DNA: TGTGCCTGGGGCCCTAGTCCCGACGAGCAGTACTTC
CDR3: CAWGPSPDEQYF

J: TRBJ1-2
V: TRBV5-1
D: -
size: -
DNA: TGCGCCAGCAGCTTGGACAGGCGGCTACTAAGCTTC
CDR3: CASSLDRRLLSF

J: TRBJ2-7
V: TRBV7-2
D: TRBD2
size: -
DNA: TGTGCCAGCAGCTTAGAGGGGACTAGCGGCTCCTACGAGCAGTACTTC
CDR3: CASSLEGTSGSYEQYF

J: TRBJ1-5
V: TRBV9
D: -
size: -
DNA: TGTGCCAGCAGCGCCGGGGGCAATAGCAATCAGCATTTT
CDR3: CASSAGGNSNQHF

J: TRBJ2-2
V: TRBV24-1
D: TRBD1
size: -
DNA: TGTGCCACCAGTGATTTACACGGTCGGGGACAGGGGAAGAACACCGGGGAGCTGTTTTTT
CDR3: CATSDLHGRGQGKNTGELFF

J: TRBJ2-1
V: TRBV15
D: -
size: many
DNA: TGTGCCACCAGCTTGCTAGTAGGCAATGAGCAGTTCTTC
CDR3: CATSLLVGNEQFF

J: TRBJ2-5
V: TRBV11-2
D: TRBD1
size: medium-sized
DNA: TGTGCCAGCAGCACAAGGACAGGGAGATCCCAAGAGACCCAGTACTTC
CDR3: CASSTRTGRSQETQYF

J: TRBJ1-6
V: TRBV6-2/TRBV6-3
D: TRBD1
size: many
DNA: TGTGCCAGCAGTGGCCGACAGGGTGTTTCACCCCTCCACTTT
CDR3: CASSGRQGVSPLHF

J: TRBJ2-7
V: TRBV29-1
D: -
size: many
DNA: TGCAGCGTTGAGACTCCTAAATCCTACGAGCAGTACTTC
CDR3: CSVETPKSYEQYF

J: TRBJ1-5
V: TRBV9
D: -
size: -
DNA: TGTGCCAGCAGCGCAGGGGTGAGCAATCAGCCCCGGCACTTT
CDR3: CASSAGVSNQPRHF

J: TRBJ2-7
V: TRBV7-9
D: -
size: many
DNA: TGTGCCAGCAGCAAAACAGAGTTCTACGAGCAGTACTTC
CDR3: CASSKTEFYEQYF

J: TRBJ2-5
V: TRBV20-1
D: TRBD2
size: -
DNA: TGCAGTGCTAGAGACCTAGCGGGAGACCTCTTAGAGACCCAGTACTTC
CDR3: CSARDLAGDLLETQYF

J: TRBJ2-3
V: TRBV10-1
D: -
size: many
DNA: TGCGCCAGCAGTAAGGGCCTGGACTTCACAGATACGCAGTATTTT
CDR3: CASSKGLDFTDTQYF

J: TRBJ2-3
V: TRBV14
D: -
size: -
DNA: TGTGCCAGCTCACCTGGCAGGGTGGCGGACCAAACAGATACGCAGTGTTTT
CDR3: CASSPGRVADQTDTQCF

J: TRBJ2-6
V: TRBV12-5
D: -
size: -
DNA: TGTGCTAGTGGTTTCTTTAATGGGGGCTGGGCCAACGTCCTGACTTTC
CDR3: CASGFFNGGWANVLTF

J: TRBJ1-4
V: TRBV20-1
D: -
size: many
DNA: TGCAGTGCTAGAGCTGGGCAGGCATATGAAAAACTGTTTTTT
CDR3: CSARAGQAYEKLFF

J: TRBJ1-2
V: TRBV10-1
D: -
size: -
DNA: TGCGCCAGCAGTCCTACCGGGGCCCTCGGGTACACCTTC
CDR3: CASSPTGALGYTF

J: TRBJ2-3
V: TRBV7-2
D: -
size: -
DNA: TGTGCCAGCAGCTTAGCGTTTGGCGGGGCGAGGGATACGCAGTATTTT
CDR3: CASSLAFGGARDTQYF

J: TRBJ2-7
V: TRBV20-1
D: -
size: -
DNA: TGCAGTGCTCCCGACACGAACAGCTACGAGCAGTACTTC
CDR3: CSAPDTNSYEQYF

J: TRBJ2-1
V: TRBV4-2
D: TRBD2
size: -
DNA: TGTGCCAGCAGCCAAGCCGGGTCTAGCGGAGTGGTGGAGCAGTTCTTC
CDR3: CASSQAGSSGVVEQFF

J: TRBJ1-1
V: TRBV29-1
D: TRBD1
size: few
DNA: TGCAGCGTTGAAATCGGACAGGGGTCCACTGAAGCTTTCTTT
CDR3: CSVEIGQGSTEAFF

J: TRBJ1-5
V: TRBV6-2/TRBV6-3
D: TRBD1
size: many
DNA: TGTGCCAGCAGTTTGGGACAGGAGAATCAGCCCCAGCATTTT
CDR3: CASSLGQENQPQHF

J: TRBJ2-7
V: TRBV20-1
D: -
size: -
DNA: TGCAGTGCTAGAGATACCGGCGCGGACCAGCGGGCCTTTTCCAGCTCCTACGAGCAGTACTTC
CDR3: CSARDTGADQRAFSSSYEQYF

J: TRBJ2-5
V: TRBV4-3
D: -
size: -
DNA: TGCGCCAGCAGCGTCCGTTTCGGGGGTGAGACCCAGTACTTC
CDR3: CASSVRFGGETQYF

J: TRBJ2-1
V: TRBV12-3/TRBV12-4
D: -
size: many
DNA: TGTGCCAGCAGCCCAGGAGGACGATCCTACAATGAGCAGTTCTTC
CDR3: CASSPGGRSYNEQFF

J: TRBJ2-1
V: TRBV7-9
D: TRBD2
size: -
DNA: TGTGCCAGCAGCTCGCCGGGACTAGCGGGGTACAATGAGCAGTTCTTC
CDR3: CASSSPGLAGYNEQFF

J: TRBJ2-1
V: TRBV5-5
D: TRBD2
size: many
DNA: TGTGCCAGCAGCGCTATAAGCGGGAGGAGCTACAATGAGCAGTTCTTC
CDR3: CASSAISGRSYNEQFF

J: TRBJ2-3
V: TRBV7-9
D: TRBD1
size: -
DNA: TGTGCCAGCGGCCTTCCTTGGGACAGCAGTACAGATACGCAGTATTTT
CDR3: CASGLPWDSSTDTQYF

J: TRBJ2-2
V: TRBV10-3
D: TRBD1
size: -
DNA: TGTGCCATCAGTGAGTCTGGAACAGCATTCGGGACAGGGAACACCGGGGAGCTGTTTTTT
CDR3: CAISESGTAFGTGNTGELFF

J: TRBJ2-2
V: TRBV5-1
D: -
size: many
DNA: TGCGCCAGCAGCTTGGGTGGGGGACTCACCGGGGAGCTGTTTTTT
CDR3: CASSLGGGLTGELFF

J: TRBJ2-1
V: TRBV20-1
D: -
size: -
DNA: TGCAGTGCTAGATTTGGGGGCGGGGGTTACAATGAGCAGTTCTTC
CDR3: CSARFGGGGYNEQFF